The 23 T cell receptor beta chains presented below share a single source sample, sequenced in a study of CD4 T cells in lung cancer. At least 3 cm from the malignant lesion, non-adjacent lung tissue was taken from the same resection. Profiled with immunoSEQ multiplex PCR; TCRdb holds only in-frame clones, not every one. The sample gives approximately 10,000 clones, roughly three fifths of which show up once; approximately 15% is in the top ten. Input material: normal lung tissue taken away from the tumor. The receptors come from a man in his fifties or sixties with non-small cell lung cancer.

This rearrangement joins TRBV2 to TRBJ1-2; D is unclear. Germline CDR1 SNHLY, CDR2 FYNNEI. The CDR3 loop spans 11 amino acids. V shed 3 bases and J shed 8 bases, with 7 bases lying between them. CDR3 in amino acids: CASSETWGYTF. CDR3 DNA sequence: TGTGCCAGCAGTGAGACATGGGGCTACACCTTC.

J is TRBJ2-3 and V is TRBV7-6; weak D call: TRBD2 (6 bases). V was pared by 5 bases and J by 3 bases, with 18 bases between. The V gene's germline CDR1 is SGHVS and CDR2 FNYEAQ. The CDR3 totals 16 residues. DNA of the CDR3: TGTGCCAGCAGCCCCCTACCGGGACTCCGTACAGATACGCAGTATTTT. Its translation is CASSPLPGLRTDTQYF.

This clone appeared a few times. The sample holds other DNA sequences that translate to the same CDR3. This chain links TRBV19 with TRBJ2-7, with TRBD2 matching over 8 bases. In germline, CDR1 is LNHDA, CDR2 SQIVND (reference sequence). With 1 base clipped from V and 0 bases from J, the junction kept 2 bases outside the gene matches. This CDR3 spans 15 amino acids. CDR3 bases: TGTGCCAGTAGTATAGCGGGAGGGAACTCCTACGAGCAGTACTTC. Its protein is CASSIAGGNSYEQYF.

The chain employs TRBV6-1 and TRBJ2-3, with D perhaps TRBD1 (5 bases). The ends were cut back, 0 bases at V and 4 bases at J, with 11 bases in the middle. CDR3 length: 15 residues. Germline lookup yields CDR1 MNHNS and CDR2 SASEGT. Here the CDR3 reads CASSEALQGSDTQYF. CDR3 DNA sequence: TGTGCCAGCAGTGAAGCGCTTCAGGGATCAGATACGCAGTATTTT.

The chain links TRBV7-8 to TRBJ1-1, with TRBD1 as a possible D gene (5 bases). Germline V gene lookup returns CDR1 SGHVS and CDR2 FQNEAQ. This CDR3 contains 14 residues. V was shortened by 3 bases and J by 11 bases, with 19 bases between the two germline ends. In DNA, the CDR3 is TGTGCCAGCAGCTTCACAGCGGGGGGAGGGTCCGCTTTCTTT. The encoded protein is CASSFTAGGGSAFF.

The count of this clone is one. The chain links TRBV2 to TRBJ2-3; TRBD2 aligns across 10 bases. The CDR3 contains 14 residues. V was clipped by 9 bases and J by 9 bases; unmatched bases: 12. Looked up from germline, CDR1 is SNHLY and CDR2 is FYNNEI. In DNA form, the CDR3 reads TGTGCCAGTATAATAGCGGGAGGTGGAGGGACGCAGTATTTT. Translation gives CASIIAGGGGTQYF.

The gene calls are TRBV6-1 and TRBJ2-7, with 8 bases that match TRBD1. The germline gives CDR1 MNHNS, CDR2 SASEGT. Trimming at V came to 9 bases and at J to 6 bases, leaving 7 bases not matched to a gene. CDR3 length: 12 residues. Here the CDR3 DNA reads TGTGCCAGTCGTCAGGGGGCAGGCGAGCAGTACTTC. This gives the protein CASRQGAGEQYF.

A few counts support this clone. The chain combines TRBV28 with TRBJ2-7, with TRBD2 matching 9 bases. With V trimmed by 4 bases and J by 2 bases, 6 bases remained unmatched. Germline V gene data show CDR1 as MDHEN and CDR2 as SYDVKM. The CDR3 contains 15 residues. The CDR3 loop reads CASSSLTSGPYEQYF. CDR3 in DNA: TGTGCCAGCAGTTCCCTGACTAGCGGCCCCTACGAGCAGTACTTC.

The chain employs TRBV6-1 and TRBJ1-1, with 7 bases aligning to TRBD1. This CDR3 spans 15 amino acids. The germline V gene encodes CDR1 MNHNS and CDR2 SASEGT. V lost 3 bases to trimming and J lost 3 bases; unmatched junction nucleotides: 7. CDR3 nucleotides: TGTGCCAGCAGTGACCCGACAGGGAAGGACACTGAAGCTTTCTTT. Translating it yields CASSDPTGKDTEAFF.

The count of this clone is one. The chain employs TRBV7-2 and TRBJ1-4, with D tentatively TRBD1 (6 bases). V lost 3 bases, J lost 7 bases, and 9 bases lay in between. Germline values: CDR1 SGHTA, CDR2 FQGNSA. This CDR3 is built from 13 residues. The CDR3 here is CASSFRTAEKLFF. In DNA, the CDR3 is TGTGCCAGCAGCTTCCGGACAGCTGAAAAACTGTTTTTT.

The rearrangement joins TRBV6-5 to TRBJ1-2; D is unresolved. Germline loops: CDR1 MNHEY, CDR2 SVGAGI. Trimming removed 5 bases from V and 6 bases from J, with 10 bases in between. The CDR3 consists of 12 residues. The DNA for the CDR3 is TGTGCCAGCAGTGACACCTTAGATGGCTACACCTTC. Translation: CASSDTLDGYTF.

The V gene is TRBV27, the J gene TRBJ2-1; 11 positions agree with TRBD1. The CDR3 length is 18 residues. The J segment lost 6 bases and the V segment lost 5 bases, leaving 15 bases of the junction unmatched. Germline V gene data show CDR1 as MNHEY and CDR2 as SMNVEV (reference sequence). CDR3 nucleotide sequence: TGTGCCAGCAGTCCCACCTCTTTCCCGGGACAGGGGGTCAATGAGCAGTTCTTC. It is translated as CASSPTSFPGQGVNEQFF.

J is TRBJ2-7 and V is TRBV27; 11 nucleotides match TRBD2. The CDR3 is made up of 18 amino acids. Looked up from germline, CDR1 is MNHEY and CDR2 is SMNVEV (reference sequence). Losses at the gene ends were 5 bases for V and 0 bases for J; bases not matched to a gene: 12. CDR3 region: CASSVRGTSGGSSYEQYF. CDR3 sequence (DNA): TGTGCCAGCAGTGTTAGAGGGACTAGCGGAGGAAGCTCCTACGAGCAGTACTTC.

This chain connects TRBV14 to TRBJ2-2, with TRBD2 identical over 7 bases. CDR3 length equals 17 residues. Trimming at V came to 0 bases and at J to 0 bases, leaving 4 bases not matched to a gene. Germline CDR1 is SGHDN and CDR2 is FVKESK. The CDR3 loop is CASSQDRGRANTGELFF. CDR3 DNA: TGTGCCAGCAGCCAAGATCGAGGGAGGGCGAACACCGGGGAGCTGTTTTTT.

The CDR3 sequence is CASSPGLTSNTGELFF. CDR3 DNA: TGCGCCAGCAGCCCGGGACTCACTTCGAACACCGGGGAGCTGTTTTTT. V is TRBV5-1 and J is TRBJ2-2, with a weak D call TRBD2 (6 bases). The CDR3 spans 16 residues. V lost 4 bases to trimming and J lost 0 bases, with 13 bases between them. Germline loops: CDR1 SGHRS, CDR2 YFSETQ.

This chain links TRBV4-2 with TRBJ2-5, with TRBD2 matching 7 bases. Germline CDR1 reads LGHNA; CDR2 reads YNFKEQ. After removal of 1 base from V and 4 bases from J, the junction contained 3 bases not matched to a gene. The CDR3 consists of 14 residues. The CDR3 coding sequence is TGTGCCAGCAGCCAAGGGACTAGAGGAGAGACCCAGTACTTC. It translates to CASSQGTRGETQYF.

This clone occurred once. The chain carries TRBV9 and TRBJ2-7, with 9 bases aligning to TRBD1. This CDR3 contains 15 residues. J was trimmed by 4 bases and V by 4 bases; bases with no gene match: 9. Germline V lookup: CDR1 SGDLS, CDR2 YYNGEE. The CDR3 loop reads CASSPTGGLAYEQYF. CDR3 nucleotides: TGTGCCAGCAGCCCAACAGGGGGCCTAGCTTACGAGCAGTACTTC.

This clone came up a few times. The rearrangement joins TRBV5-1 to TRBJ2-2; maybe TRBD1 (6 bases). Per the germline V gene, CDR1 is SGHRS and CDR2 is YFSETQ. The CDR3 spans 15 residues. Trimming stripped 4 bases from V and 4 bases from J, with 14 bases between. The CDR3 here is CASSPRGRSTGELFF. The CDR3, as DNA: TGCGCCAGCAGCCCGAGGGGGAGATCCACCGGGGAGCTGTTTTTT.

CDR3 nucleotide sequence: TGCGCCAGCAGCGGCCCTAGCGGGGTTTCAGAGACCCAGTACTTC. Amino acid sequence: CASSGPSGVSETQYF. The V and J genes are TRBV5-1 and TRBJ2-5; 9 nucleotides match TRBD2. Germline loops: CDR1 SGHRS, CDR2 YFSETQ. The J segment lost 4 bases and the V segment lost 4 bases, leaving 8 bases of the junction unmatched. The CDR3 is made up of 15 amino acids.

The chain uses TRBV29-1 and TRBJ1-1; TRBD1 is a possible D gene (5 bases). CDR1 and CDR2 from the germline V gene are SQVTM and ANQGSEA. The CDR3 loop spans 13 amino acids. Trimming cost V 7 bases and J 4 bases, with 16 bases left between them. CDR3 sequence (DNA): TGCAGCGCTGAGAAGGGGCACGGCACTGAAGCTTTCTTT. Its translation: CSAEKGHGTEAFF.

The sample holds a few counts of this clone. The gene calls are TRBV19 and TRBJ1-5, with D maybe TRBD1 (6 bases). The CDR3 has 17 residues. Germline V gene data show CDR1 as LNHDA and CDR2 as SQIVND (reference sequence). Trimming pared 3 bases from V and 2 bases from J, leaving 17 bases between. CDR3 sequence (DNA): TGTGCCAGTAGTATGGGGGCCCAGGGTACGGGCAATCAGCCCCAGCATTTT. Translation gives CASSMGAQGTGNQPQHF.

The chain has TRBV12-1 and TRBJ1-1. TRBV12-1 corresponds to a pseudogene. The CDR3 is 14 residues long. For the CDR3, the DNA is TGTGCCAGCAGCTTCTGCGATATGAACACTGAAGCTTTCTTT. Amino acids: CASSFCDMNTEAFF.

The V gene is TRBV6-1, the J gene TRBJ2-7; possible D gene TRBD1, 5 bases. In germline, CDR1 is MNHNS, CDR2 SASEGT. Trimming pared 2 bases from V and 0 bases from J, leaving 20 bases between. The CDR3 is 18 residues long. The CDR3 reads CASSERLHSDTGSYEQYF. Here the CDR3 DNA reads TGTGCCAGCAGTGAAAGGCTTCACTCGGACACGGGCTCCTACGAGCAGTACTTC.